The clone carrying this TCR beta chain was seen repeatedly, ten times or more. The data belong to a study of T-cell reconstitution after alpha-beta-depleted transplantation in children. The authors prepared the TCRbeta library with unique molecular identifiers. TCRdb processed the PCR reads anew with MiXCR; each CDR3 protein has one entry. The sample includes some 300,000 distinct CDR3 sequences, under 13% of them seen just once. V was pared by 6 bases and J by 1 base, with 3 bases of the junction left unmatched. The CDR3 length is 14 residues. This clonotype originated in a human donor who donated a stem cell graft to a child with acute lymphoblastic leukemia. The V and J genes are TRBV12-3 or TRBV12-4 and TRBJ2-3; TRBD1 matches 8 bases. The input for sequencing was PBMCs from the stem cell graft donor, taken from the stem cell graft. The CDR3: CASSQGAGTDTQYF. The DNA of the CDR3 is TGTGCCAGCAGCCAGGGGGCGGGCACAGATACGCAGTATTTT.